What follows is one TCR beta chain and its context. TCRdb's table, derived via immunoSEQ multiplex PCR, lists solely in-frame clones and lacks some. The data show some 410,000 clones, about nine tenths seen once. The source of the sample is a study of control samples from healthy donors and cancer patients. The CDR3 loop spans 13 amino acids. V was clipped by 5 bases and J by 1 base, with 8 bases between them. The chain is built from TRBV12-3 or TRBV12-4 and TRBJ1-1; D unclear. The source material was PBMCs. The sequence was collected from a man aged 40-49 years with head and neck cancer. CDR3 residues: CASSQGRNTEAFF. The CDR3 nucleotides read TGTGCCAGCAGTCAAGGGCGGAACACTGAAGCTTTCTTT.